This TCR beta chain was captured by sequencing in a study of naive and memory T cell subsets. Study outcomes and limitations: TCRs were reportedly recovered from both biopsy types, mostly tuberculin test sites.

Ligated cDNA underwent four rounds of PCR with nested alpha and beta constant region primers and SP2. TCRdb reprocessed the UMI-ligation and nested PCR reads via MiXCR and lists one record per CDR3 protein. The repertoire holds around 14,000 distinct CDR3 sequences, 4% to 6.5% seen once, with approximately 8.9% in the top ten. Treatment in this sample: skin biopsy from PPD injection site in Mantoux-positive individual. The library had UMIs added by 3' ligation of an oligonucleotide to TCR cDNA. This clonotype appeared many times. The antigen is unknown. This sequence was found in an adult in good health. The sequenced sample was skin, obtained from a tuberculin skin test site.

The CDR3 loop reads CAISESGLVGGAYEQYF. CDR3 DNA: TGTGCCATCAGTGAGTCAGGGCTTGTGGGGGGAGCCTACGAGCAGTACTTC. The gene calls are TRBV10-3 and TRBJ2-7, with a weak D call TRBD2 (6 bases). Trimming removed 0 bases from V and 2 bases from J, with 17 bases in between. Germline V lookup: CDR1 ENHRY, CDR2 SYGVKD. The CDR3 is made up of 17 amino acids.